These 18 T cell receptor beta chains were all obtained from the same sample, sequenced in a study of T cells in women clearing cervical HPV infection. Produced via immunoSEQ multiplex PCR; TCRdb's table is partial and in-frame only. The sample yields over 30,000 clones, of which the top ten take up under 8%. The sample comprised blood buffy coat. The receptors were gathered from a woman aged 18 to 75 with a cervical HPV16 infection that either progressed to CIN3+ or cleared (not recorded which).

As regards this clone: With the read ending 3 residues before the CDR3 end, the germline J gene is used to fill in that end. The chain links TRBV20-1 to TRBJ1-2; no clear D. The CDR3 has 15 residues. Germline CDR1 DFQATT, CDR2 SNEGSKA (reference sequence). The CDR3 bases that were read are TGCAGTGCTAGACCACTAGAGAAGTACACAGATACC. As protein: CSARPLEKYTDT. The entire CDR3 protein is CSARPLEKYTDTYTF.

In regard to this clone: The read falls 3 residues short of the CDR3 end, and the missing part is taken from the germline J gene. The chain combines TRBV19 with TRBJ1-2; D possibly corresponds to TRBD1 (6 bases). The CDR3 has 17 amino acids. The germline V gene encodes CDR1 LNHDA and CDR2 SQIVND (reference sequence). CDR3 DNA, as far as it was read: TGTGCCAGTAGTACAGGGGACCGGGTTGGGAGGATATACGAC. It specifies CASSTGDRVGRIYD. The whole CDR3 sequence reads CASSTGDRVGRIYDYTF.

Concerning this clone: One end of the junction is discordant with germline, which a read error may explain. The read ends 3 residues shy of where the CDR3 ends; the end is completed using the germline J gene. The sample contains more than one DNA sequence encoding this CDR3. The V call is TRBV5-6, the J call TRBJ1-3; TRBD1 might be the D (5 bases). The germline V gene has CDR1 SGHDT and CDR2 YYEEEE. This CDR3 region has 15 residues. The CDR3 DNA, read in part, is TGTGCCAGCAGCTTGGGTTCAGGGCCTGGAAACACT. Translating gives CASSLGSGPGNT. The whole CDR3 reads CASSLGSGPGNTIYF. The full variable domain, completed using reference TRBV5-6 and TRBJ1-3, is DAGVTQSPTHLIKTRGQQVTLRCSPKSGHDTVSWYQQALGQGPQFIFQYYEEEERQRGNFPDRFSGHQFPNYSSELNVNALLLGDSALYLCASSLGSGPGNTIYFGEGSWLTVV.

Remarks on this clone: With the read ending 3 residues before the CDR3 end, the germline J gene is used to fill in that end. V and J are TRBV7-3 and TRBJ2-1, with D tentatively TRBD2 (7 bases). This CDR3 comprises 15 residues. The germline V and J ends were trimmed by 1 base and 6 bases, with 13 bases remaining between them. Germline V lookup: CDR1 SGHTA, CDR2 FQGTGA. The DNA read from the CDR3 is TGTGCCAGCAGCTTAAGGGGGGGCGAGGGCAATGAG. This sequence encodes CASSLRGGEGNE. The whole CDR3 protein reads CASSLRGGEGNEQFF.

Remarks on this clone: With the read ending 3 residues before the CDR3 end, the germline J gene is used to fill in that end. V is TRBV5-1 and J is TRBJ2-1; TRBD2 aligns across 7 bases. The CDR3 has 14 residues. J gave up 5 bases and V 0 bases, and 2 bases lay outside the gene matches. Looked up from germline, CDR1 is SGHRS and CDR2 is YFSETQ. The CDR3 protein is CASSLVAGDNEQFF. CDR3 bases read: TGCGCCAGCAGCTTGGTCGCGGGAGACAATGAG.

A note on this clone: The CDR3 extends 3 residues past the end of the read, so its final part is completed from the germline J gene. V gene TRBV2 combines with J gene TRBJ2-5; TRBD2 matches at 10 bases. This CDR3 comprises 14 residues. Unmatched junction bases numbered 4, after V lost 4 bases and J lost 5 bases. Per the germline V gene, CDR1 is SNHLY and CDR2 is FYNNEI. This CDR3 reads CASSGRAGGETQYF. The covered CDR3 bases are TGTGCCAGCAGTGGGCGAGCGGGAGGGGAGACC.

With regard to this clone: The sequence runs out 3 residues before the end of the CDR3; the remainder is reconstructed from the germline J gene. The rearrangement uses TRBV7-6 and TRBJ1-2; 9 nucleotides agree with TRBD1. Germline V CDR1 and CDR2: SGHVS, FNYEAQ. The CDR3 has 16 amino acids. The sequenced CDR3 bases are TGTGCCAGCAGCTTAGCGGGACAGGGCTACACAGATACC. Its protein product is CASSLAGQGYTDT. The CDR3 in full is CASSLAGQGYTDTYTF.

Partial CDR3 DNA: TGTGCCAGCAGCTTAACCGCCCAGGGGGAAGGCGAG. It encodes CASSLTAQGEGE. The whole CDR3 sequence reads CASSLTAQGEGEQYF. The chain is built from TRBV7-9 and TRBJ2-7; 7 nucleotides align to TRBD1. The read terminates 3 residues ahead of where the CDR3 ends, so the germline J gene completes it. Germline lookup yields CDR1 SEHNR and CDR2 FQNEAQ (reference sequence). The CDR3 has 15 residues. The V and J ends lost 2 bases and 6 bases, in that order; junction bases with no gene match: 10.

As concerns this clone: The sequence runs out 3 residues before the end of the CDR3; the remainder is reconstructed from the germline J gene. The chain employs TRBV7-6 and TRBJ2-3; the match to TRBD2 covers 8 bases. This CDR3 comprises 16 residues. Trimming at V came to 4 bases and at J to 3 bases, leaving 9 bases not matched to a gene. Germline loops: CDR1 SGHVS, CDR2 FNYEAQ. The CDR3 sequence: CASSYSYGGGTDTQYF. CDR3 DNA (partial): TGTGCCAGCAGCTACAGCTACGGCGGGGGGACAGATACG.

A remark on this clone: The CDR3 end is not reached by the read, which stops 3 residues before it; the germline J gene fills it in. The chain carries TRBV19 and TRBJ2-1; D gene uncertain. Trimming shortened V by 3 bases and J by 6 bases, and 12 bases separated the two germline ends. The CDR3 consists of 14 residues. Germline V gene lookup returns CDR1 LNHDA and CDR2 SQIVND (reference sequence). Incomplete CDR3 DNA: TGTGCCAGTAGTATTTTCCCGGGTTCCAATGAG. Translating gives CASSIFPGSNE. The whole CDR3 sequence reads CASSIFPGSNEQFF.

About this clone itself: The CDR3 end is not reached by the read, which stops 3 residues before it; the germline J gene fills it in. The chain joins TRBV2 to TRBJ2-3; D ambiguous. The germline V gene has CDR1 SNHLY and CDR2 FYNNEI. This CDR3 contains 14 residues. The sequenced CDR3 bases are TGTGCCAGCAGTGGATACACAAATCAAGAGACG. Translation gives CASSGYTNQET. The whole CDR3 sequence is CASSGYTNQETQYF.

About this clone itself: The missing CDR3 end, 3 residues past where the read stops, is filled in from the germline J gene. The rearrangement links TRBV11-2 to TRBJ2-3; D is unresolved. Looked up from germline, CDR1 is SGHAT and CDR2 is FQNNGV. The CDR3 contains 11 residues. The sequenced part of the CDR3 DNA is TGTGCCAGCAGCTTAAGCGAGACG. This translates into CASSLSET. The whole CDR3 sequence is CASSLSETQYF.

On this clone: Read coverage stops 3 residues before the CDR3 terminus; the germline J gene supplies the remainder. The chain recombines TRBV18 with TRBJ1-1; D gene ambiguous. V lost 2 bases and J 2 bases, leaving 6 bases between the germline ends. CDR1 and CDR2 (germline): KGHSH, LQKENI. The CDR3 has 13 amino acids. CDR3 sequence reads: CASSPEANTEAFF. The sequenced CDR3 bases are TGTGCCAGCTCACCAGAGGCTAACACTGAA.

This chain's CDR3 is CASSYGTSGRVETQYF. The covered CDR3 bases are TGTGCCAGCAGTTACGGGACTAGCGGGAGGGTAGAGACG. This sequence joins TRBV6-2 or TRBV6-3 and TRBJ2-3, with 16 bases identical to TRBD2. The DNA ends 3 residues before the CDR3 does, and the rest of the CDR3 is filled in from the germline J gene. This CDR3 is 16 amino acids long. Germline CDR1 reads MNHEY; CDR2 reads SVGEGT.

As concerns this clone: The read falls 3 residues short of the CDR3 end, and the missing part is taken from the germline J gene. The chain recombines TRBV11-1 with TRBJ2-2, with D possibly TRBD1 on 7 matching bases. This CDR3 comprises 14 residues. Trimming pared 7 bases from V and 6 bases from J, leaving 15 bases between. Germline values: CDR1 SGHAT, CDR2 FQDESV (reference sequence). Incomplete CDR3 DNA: TGTGCCAGCACCCTAGACAGGGAGGCCGGGGAG. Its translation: CASTLDREAGE. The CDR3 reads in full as CASTLDREAGELFF.

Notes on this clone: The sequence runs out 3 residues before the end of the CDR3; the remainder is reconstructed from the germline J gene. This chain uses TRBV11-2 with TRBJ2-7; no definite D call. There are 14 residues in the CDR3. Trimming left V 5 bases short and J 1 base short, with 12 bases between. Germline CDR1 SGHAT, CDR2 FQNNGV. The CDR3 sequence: CASSPGRNSYEQYF. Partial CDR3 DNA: TGTGCCAGCAGCCCCGGCAGGAATTCCTACGAG.

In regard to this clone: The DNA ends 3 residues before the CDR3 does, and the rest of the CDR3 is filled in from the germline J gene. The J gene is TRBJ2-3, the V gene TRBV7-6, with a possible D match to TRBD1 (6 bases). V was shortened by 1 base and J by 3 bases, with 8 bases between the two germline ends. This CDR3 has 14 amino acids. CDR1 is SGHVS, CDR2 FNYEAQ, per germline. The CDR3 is CASSLGQGTDTQYF. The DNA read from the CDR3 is TGTGCCAGCAGCTTAGGTCAGGGGACAGATACG.

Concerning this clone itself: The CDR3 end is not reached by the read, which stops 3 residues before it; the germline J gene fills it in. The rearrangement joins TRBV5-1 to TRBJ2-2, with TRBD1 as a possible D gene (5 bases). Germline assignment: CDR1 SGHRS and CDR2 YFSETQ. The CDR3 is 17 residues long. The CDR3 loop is CASSFGRQSATNEKLFF. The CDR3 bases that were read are TGCGCCAGCAGCTTTGGGCGACAGTCTGCAACTAATGAAAAG.